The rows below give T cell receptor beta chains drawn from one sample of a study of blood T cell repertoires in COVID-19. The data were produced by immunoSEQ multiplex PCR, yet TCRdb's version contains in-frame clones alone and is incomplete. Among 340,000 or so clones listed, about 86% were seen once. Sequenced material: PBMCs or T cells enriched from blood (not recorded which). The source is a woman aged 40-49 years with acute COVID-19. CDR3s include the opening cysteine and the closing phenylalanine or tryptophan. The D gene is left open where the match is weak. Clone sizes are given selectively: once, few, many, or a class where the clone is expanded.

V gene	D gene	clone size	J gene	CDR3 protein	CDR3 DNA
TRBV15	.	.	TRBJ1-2	CATSRDADSPSYGYTF	TGTGCCACCAGCAGAGATGCGGACAGCCCCTCCTATGGCTACACCTTC
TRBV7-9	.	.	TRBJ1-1	CASVMGQNTEAFF	TGTGCCAGCGTAATGGGGCAGAACACTGAAGCTTTCTTT
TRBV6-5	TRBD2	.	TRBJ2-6	CASSRGGSGANVLTF	TGTGCCAGCAGTCGCGGGGGCTCTGGGGCCAACGTCCTGACTTTC
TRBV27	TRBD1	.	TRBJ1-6	CASSSPGQGFSPLHF	TGTGCCAGCAGTTCACCGGGACAGGGGTTTTCACCCCTCCACTTT
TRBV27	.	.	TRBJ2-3	CASSLGTLYTDTQYF	TGTGCCAGCAGTTTAGGGACACTATACACAGATACGCAGTATTTT
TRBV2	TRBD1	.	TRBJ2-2	CASSQTGGGELFF	TGTGCCAGCAGTCAAACAGGGGGCGGGGAGCTGTTTTTT
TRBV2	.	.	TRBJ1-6	CASKMANNNSPLHF	TGTGCCAGCAAGATGGCAAATAATAATTCACCCCTCCACTTT
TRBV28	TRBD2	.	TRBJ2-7	CASNSGSTLREQYF	TGTGCCAGTAATAGCGGGAGCACCCTTCGGGAGCAGTACTTC
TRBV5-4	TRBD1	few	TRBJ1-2	CASSLQGYGYTF	TGTGCCAGCAGTTTACAGGGGTATGGCTACACCTTC
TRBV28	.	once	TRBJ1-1	CATEQGWAFF	TGTGCCACCGAACAGGGATGGGCTTTCTTT
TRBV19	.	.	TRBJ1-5	CASRSTGGANQPQHF	TGTGCCAGTAGATCGACAGGAGGAGCCAATCAGCCCCAGCATTTT
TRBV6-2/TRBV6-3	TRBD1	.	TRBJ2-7	CASSQIGAIRDRGHWQYF	TGTGCCAGCAGTCAAATAGGGGCGATACGGGACAGGGGCCACTGGCAGTACTTC
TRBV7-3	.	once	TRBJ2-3	CASSSSPSTDTQYF	TGTGCCAGCAGCTCCTCCCCTAGCACAGATACGCAGTATTTT
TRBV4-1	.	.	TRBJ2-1	CASSQDSGLRLSIPYSEQFF	TGCGCCAGCAGCCAAGACTCGGGACTCCGGCTTTCAATTCCTTACAGTGAGCAGTTCTTC
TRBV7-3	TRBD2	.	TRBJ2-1	CASSPRGGGAVNEQFF	TGTGCCAGCAGCCCAAGAGGCGGGGGGGCCGTCAATGAGCAGTTCTTC
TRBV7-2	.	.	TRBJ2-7	CASSLWQGSYEQYF	TGTGCCAGCAGCTTATGGCAGGGATCCTACGAGCAGTACTTC
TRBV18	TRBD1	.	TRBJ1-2	CASSPPTGQGHGYTF	TGTGCCAGCTCACCACCGACCGGACAGGGGCATGGCTACACCTTC
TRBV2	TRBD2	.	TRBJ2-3	CASSARLAKTDTQYF	TGTGCCAGCAGTGCCCGACTAGCGAAAACAGATACGCAGTATTTT
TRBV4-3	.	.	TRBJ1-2	CASSQDYRSGYTF	TGCGCCAGCAGCCAAGATTATCGGAGTGGCTACACCTTC
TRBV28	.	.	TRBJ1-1	CASSRWGDTEAFF	TGTGCCAGCTCGCGGTGGGGGGACACTGAAGCTTTCTTT
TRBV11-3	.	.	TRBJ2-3	CASRLNRRNTDTQYF	TGTGCCAGCAGGCTAAACAGGAGAAACACAGATACGCAGTATTTT
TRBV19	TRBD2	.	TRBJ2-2	CASNPDGGAGELFF	TGTGCCAGTAATCCAGATGGGGGGGCCGGGGAGCTGTTTTTT
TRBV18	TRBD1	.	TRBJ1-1	CASSPRDRGFTEAFF	TGTGCCAGCTCACCTCGAGACAGGGGATTTACTGAAGCTTTCTTT
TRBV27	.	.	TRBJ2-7	CASSLSRSPRSEQYF	TGTGCCAGCAGTTTATCGAGGAGCCCCCGGAGCGAGCAGTACTTC
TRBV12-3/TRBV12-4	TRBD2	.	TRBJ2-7	CASTGLAGVEQYF	TGTGCCAGCACGGGCCTAGCGGGAGTTGAGCAGTACTTC
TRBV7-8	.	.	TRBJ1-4	CASSPAQLTGHRAPATNEKLFF	TGTGCCAGCAGCCCGGCACAGTTAACGGGACATCGGGCCCCTGCAACTAATGAAAAACTGTTTTTT
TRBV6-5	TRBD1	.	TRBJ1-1	CATKGQGGGNTEAFF	TGTGCCACCAAAGGACAGGGAGGTGGGAACACTGAAGCTTTCTTT
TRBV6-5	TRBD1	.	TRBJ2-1	CASTGQVSYNEQFF	TGTGCCAGCACCGGACAGGTCTCCTACAATGAGCAGTTCTTC
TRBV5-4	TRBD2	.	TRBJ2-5	CASSLVASGGGETQYF	TGTGCCAGCAGCCTGGTGGCTAGCGGGGGGGGAGAGACCCAGTACTTC
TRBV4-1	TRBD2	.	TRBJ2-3	CASSQESGTSGYDTQYF	TGCGCCAGCAGCCAAGAATCCGGGACTAGCGGGTACGATACGCAGTATTTT
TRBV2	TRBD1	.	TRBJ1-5	CASTGRDRDSNQPQHF	TGTGCCAGCACTGGGCGGGACAGGGATAGCAATCAGCCCCAGCATTTT
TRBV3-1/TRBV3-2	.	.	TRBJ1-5	CASSQAGMGQPQHF	TGTGCCAGCAGCCAAGCGGGGATGGGTCAGCCCCAGCATTTT
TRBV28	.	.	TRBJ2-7	CASSQGLAYEQYF	TGTGCCAGCAGCCAGGGGTTAGCCTACGAGCAGTACTTC
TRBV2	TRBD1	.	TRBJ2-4	CASSLGQGKAKNIQYF	TGTGCCAGCAGCTTAGGACAGGGTAAAGCCAAAAACATTCAGTACTTC
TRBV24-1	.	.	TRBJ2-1	CATSDPDSSSYNEQFF	TGTGCCACCAGTGACCCGGACAGTAGCTCCTACAATGAGCAGTTCTTC
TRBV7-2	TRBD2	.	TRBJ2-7	CASSWRGLAGYEQYF	TGTGCCAGCAGCTGGAGGGGACTAGCGGGCTACGAGCAGTACTTC
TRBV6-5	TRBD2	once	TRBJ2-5	CASTSGAAETQYF	TGTGCCAGCACGAGCGGGGCGGCAGAGACCCAGTACTTC
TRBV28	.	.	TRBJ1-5	CASSLQRASNQPQHF	TGTGCCAGCAGCTTACAGAGGGCTAGCAATCAGCCCCAGCATTTT
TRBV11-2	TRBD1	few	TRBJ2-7	CASSETGTGPYEQYF	TGTGCCAGCAGCGAGACCGGGACAGGACCCTACGAGCAGTACTTC
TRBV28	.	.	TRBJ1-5	CASSSYKGVSNQPQHF	TGTGCCAGCAGTTCCTATAAAGGGGTGAGCAATCAGCCCCAGCATTTT
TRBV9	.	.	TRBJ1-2	CASSVGGRSYGYTF	TGTGCCAGCAGCGTAGGGGGCAGATCCTATGGCTACACCTTC
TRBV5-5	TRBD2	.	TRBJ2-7	CASSSQAGGGYEQYF	TGTGCCAGCAGCTCTCAAGCGGGAGGTGGTTACGAGCAGTACTTC
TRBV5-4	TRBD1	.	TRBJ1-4	CASSFSDRVGEKLFF	TGTGCCAGCAGCTTCTCGGACAGGGTAGGCGAAAAACTGTTTTTT
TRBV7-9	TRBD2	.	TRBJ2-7	CASSAATTSGYEQYF	TGTGCCAGCAGTGCTGCAACGACTAGCGGCTACGAGCAGTACTTC
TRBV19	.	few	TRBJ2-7	CASSSQGRKSNEQYF	TGTGCCAGTAGTTCACAGGGGAGGAAGTCTAACGAGCAGTACTTC
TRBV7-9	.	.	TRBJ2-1	CASAVPGSSHYYNEQFF	TGTGCCAGCGCGGTTCCTGGGAGTAGCCACTACTACAATGAGCAGTTCTTC
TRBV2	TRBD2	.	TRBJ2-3	CASEKSGVSTDTQYF	TGTGCCAGCGAGAAGAGCGGGGTTAGCACAGATACGCAGTATTTT
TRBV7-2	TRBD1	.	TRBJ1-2	CASSLGGQGALYGYTF	TGTGCCAGCAGCTTAGGGGGACAGGGGGCCCTCTATGGCTACACCTTC
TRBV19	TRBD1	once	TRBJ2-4	CASSTTGGSSGLAKNIQYF	TGTGCCAGTAGTACAACAGGGGGAAGTAGCGGACTAGCCAAAAACATTCAGTACTTC
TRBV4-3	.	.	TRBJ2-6	CASSQGGVTWGANVLTF	TGCGCCAGCAGCCAAGGAGGAGTAACGTGGGGGGCCAACGTCCTGACTTTC
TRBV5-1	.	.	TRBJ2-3	CASSLSGDTDTQYF	TGCGCCAGCAGCTTGTCGGGGGACACAGATACGCAGTATTTT
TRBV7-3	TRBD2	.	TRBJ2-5	CASSSTGGKQETQYF	TGTGCCAGCAGCTCAACCGGGGGGAAACAAGAGACCCAGTACTTC
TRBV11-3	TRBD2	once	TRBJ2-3	CASSPGTSVTDTQYF	TGTGCCAGCAGCCCGGGGACTAGCGTTACAGATACGCAGTATTTT